The source of this T cell receptor (beta chain) is a study of Graves' ophthalmopathy and Graves' hyperthyroidism. As the template, RNA transcripts were used to amplify TCR beta CDR3 regions. The library came from an HTBI-primed first-round RT-PCR and a second-round multiplex PCR. TCRdb itself ran the multiplex PCR reads through MiXCR, one entry per CDR3 protein. The table records around 400,000 distinct CDR3 sequences, about 16% of them present only once. This clonotype showed up many times. The CDR3 length is 12 residues. Germline loops: CDR1 SEHNR, CDR2 FQNEAQ (reference sequence). V lost 5 bases and J 6 bases, leaving 11 bases between the germline ends.

The receptor was derived from a young woman with Graves' ophthalmopathy. The chain couples TRBV7-9 to TRBJ2-7; tentative D call: TRBD2 (5 bases). Sample: peripheral blood. CDR3 residues: CASSPSSSEQYF. The CDR3 DNA sequence: TGTGCCAGCAGCCCATCTAGCTCCGAGCAGTACTTC.